The next 5 T cell receptor beta chains were all read from a single sample in a study of blood T cell repertoires in COVID-19. The repertoire was sequenced with immunoSEQ multiplex PCR; TCRdb's copy has only in-frame clones and lacks some. The sample holds nearly 350,000 clones, around nine tenths seen once. The sequenced material came from peripheral blood. These TCRs come from a woman between 18 and 29 years old who had recovered from COVID-19.

This chain joins TRBV7-8 and TRBJ2-1, with TRBD2 matching 10 bases. J lost 9 bases, V lost 2 bases, and 7 bases had no gene match. The germline V gene has CDR1 SGHVS and CDR2 FQNEAQ. The CDR3 is made up of 15 amino acids. The CDR3 sequence is CASSLTLAGIREQFF. DNA of the CDR3: TGTGCCAGCAGCTTAACACTAGCGGGAATCCGTGAGCAGTTCTTC.

This clone was seen only a few times. The V gene is TRBV6-2 or TRBV6-3, the J gene TRBJ1-2; no definite D call. V dropped 4 bases and J dropped 14 bases, with 17 bases sitting between them. This CDR3 is built from 12 residues. The germline CDR1 and CDR2 sequences are MNHEY and SVGEGT. The CDR3 DNA is TGTGCCAGCAGTTCTACCCCAATATTTTGGACCTTC. This translates into CASSSTPIFWTF.

V usage is TRBV4-1 and J usage is TRBJ2-3; D gene uncertain. The CDR3 runs 15 residues. The germline CDR1 and CDR2 sequences are MGHRA and YSYEKL. V dropped 1 base and J dropped 0 bases, with 8 bases sitting between them. The CDR3 coding sequence is TGCGCCAGCAGCCAAGCGGGTGTAAGCACAGATACGCAGTATTTT. It is translated as CASSQAGVSTDTQYF.

The CDR3 bases are TGTGCCAGCAGCAATGACAAGGCCGTTGAAAAACTGTTTTTT. It specifies CASSNDKAVEKLFF. The V call is TRBV7-9, the J call TRBJ1-4; unclear D gene. CDR1 is SEHNR, CDR2 FQNEAQ, per germline (reference sequence). The V gene lost 5 bases and the J gene lost 7 bases, with 14 bases spanning the gap. The CDR3 runs to 14 residues.

The rearrangement links TRBV28 to TRBJ2-7; 8 positions agree with TRBD2. After removal of 3 bases from V and 2 bases from J, the junction contained 6 bases not matched to a gene. This CDR3 is built from 15 residues. Per germline, CDR1 MDHEN and CDR2 SYDVKM. In nucleotides, the CDR3 is TGTGCCAGCAGTTTGGCTAGCGGGCCTCCCTACGAGCAGTACGTC. As protein: CASSLASGPPYEQYV.